These 5 T cell receptor beta chains originate from one sample sequenced in a study of cytomegalovirus exposure and HLA in healthy donors. Primers: 60 Vbeta forward and 13 Jbeta reverse. Produced via immunoSEQ multiplex PCR; TCRdb's table is partial and in-frame only. There are fewer than 150,000 clones in the sample; 80% occur only once, and 2.2% lies in the top ten. Sequenced: PBMCs. The origin of the receptors is a man between 25 and 39 years old in good health and CMV-seronegative.

V is TRBV30 and J is TRBJ1-1; D might be TRBD1 (5 bases). Deletions cut 3 bases from V and 1 base from J, with 6 bases between. The CDR3 consists of 12 residues. Germline V gene data show CDR1 as GTSNPN and CDR2 as SVGIG (reference sequence). CDR3 DNA: TGTGCCTGGAGGGGGGGGAACACTGAAGCTTTCTTT. Amino acid sequence: CAWRGGNTEAFF.

This chain uses TRBV28 with TRBJ2-7; a possible D gene is TRBD2 (5 bases). The length of the CDR3 is 12 residues. Germline V gene sequence: CDR1 MDHEN, CDR2 SYDVKM. V shed 2 bases and J shed 6 bases, with 8 bases lying between them. The DNA of the CDR3 is TGTGCCAGCAGTTTAGATCGGGGCGAGCAGTACTTC. As protein: CASSLDRGEQYF. Filled out from reference TRBV28 and TRBJ2-7, the complete variable domain reads DVKVTQSSRYLVKRTGEKVFLECVQDMDHENMFWYRQDPGLGLRLIYFSYDVKMKEKGDIPEGYSVSREKKERFSLILESASTNQTSMYLCASSLDRGEQYFGPGTRLTVT.

The rearrangement links TRBV6-1 to TRBJ2-1, with TRBD2 matching 11 bases. CDR3 length equals 15 residues. Looked up from germline, CDR1 is MNHNS and CDR2 is SASEGT. J lost 9 bases, V lost 2 bases, and 6 bases had no gene match. CDR3 protein: CASSELLAGAGEQFF. CDR3 nucleotide sequence: TGTGCCAGCAGTGAATTACTAGCGGGAGCGGGTGAGCAGTTCTTC.

V and J are TRBV19 and TRBJ2-2; 10 positions agree with TRBD2. Trimming removed 8 bases from V and 0 bases from J; junction bases left unmatched: 12. Germline values: CDR1 LNHDA, CDR2 SQIVND (reference sequence). The CDR3 has 18 residues. DNA for the CDR3: TGTGCCAGTCGCCCGGGGTACAGCGGGGGGGCGAACACCGGGGAGCTGTTTTTT. Residues: CASRPGYSGGANTGELFF. Variable domain in full (rest from reference TRBV19 and TRBJ2-2): DGGITQSPKYLFRKEGQNVTLSCEQNLNHDAMYWYRQDPGQGLRLIYYSQIVNDFQKGDIAEGYSVSREKKESFPLTVTSAQKNPTAFYLCASRPGYSGGANTGELFFGEGSRLTVL.

V usage is TRBV4-2 and J usage is TRBJ1-5; 7 bases are shared with TRBD1. CDR1 is LGHNA and CDR2 is YNFKEQ in the germline V gene. J gave up 2 bases and V 0 bases, and 7 bases lay outside the gene matches. The CDR3 length is 17 residues. CDR3 sequence (DNA): TGTGCCAGCAGCCAAGATGCTACAGGGGCGGGCAATCAGCCCCAGCATTTT. Translated: CASSQDATGAGNQPQHF.